These 7 T cell receptor beta chains were all obtained from the same sample, sequenced in a study of blood T cells in healthy people across ages (dated by TCRdb to the mid-2010s). Library preparation employed 5' RACE. Instrument used: Illumina HiSeq 2500. A second PCR of 7 to 11 cycles was performed with a sample-barcoded 5' primer and a J-beta primer mix. The raw public data were reprocessed by TCRdb itself: fastp quality trimming at Q25, MiXCR clonotype calling, in-frame beta chains only. Identical CDR3 proteins give one entry, which carries the most common genes and DNA. The sample includes approximately 400,000 distinct CDR3 sequences, with more than 45% observed a single time. The ten biggest clones cover roughly 51% of the sample. The sample consisted of blood. All receptors derive from a man in his 60s in good health.

Details on this clonotype: A single base separates this from a much larger clone, so it may be a read error. The rearrangement joins TRBV29-1 to TRBJ2-7, with 9 bases identical to TRBD1. From germline, CDR1 is SQVTM and CDR2 ANQGSEA. V gave up 7 bases and J gave up 12 bases; unmatched junction bases: 16. The CDR3 has 13 amino acids. The chain's CDR3 is CSAQGQGSSIRYF. CDR3 nucleotide sequence: TGCAGCGCGCAGGGACAGGGAAGCTCCATTCGGTACTTC.

The chain joins TRBV7-9 to TRBJ2-1, with D perhaps TRBD2 (6 bases). CDR3 length: 13 amino acids. V lost 5 bases to trimming and J lost 8 bases, with 13 bases between them. Germline lookup yields CDR1 SEHNR and CDR2 FQNEAQ (reference sequence). CDR3 amino acids: CASSAQIADEQFF. The DNA for the CDR3 is TGTGCCAGCAGCGCCCAGATAGCGGATGAGCAGTTCTTC.

This chain connects TRBV29-1 to TRBJ2-1, with D maybe TRBD2 (6 bases). Germline V lookup: CDR1 SQVTM, CDR2 ANQGSEA. The CDR3 is made up of 15 amino acids. Trimming removed 4 bases at V and 4 bases at J, with 17 bases between. CDR3 bases: TGCAGCGTTGCAGGTGGGGGGACGGCGTACAATGAGCAGTTCTTC. It encodes CSVAGGGTAYNEQFF.

On this clonotype: A single base separates this from a much larger clone, so it may be a read error. The V call is TRBV14, the J call TRBJ2-1; D perhaps matches TRBD2 (5 bases). CDR3 length equals 14 residues. V was clipped by 1 base and J by 10 bases, with 14 bases between them. CDR1 SGHDN and CDR2 FVKESK come from the germline V gene. The CDR3 DNA follows: TGTGCCAGCAGCCAAGCGACCGGCGGCGGGGAGCAGTTCTTC. Translated, it gives CASSQATGGGEQFF.

This chain links TRBV2 with TRBJ2-5, with 9 nucleotides matching TRBD1. The J call may be in error: the DNA end matches TRBJ2-7 better. This CDR3 is built from 14 residues. Germline CDR1 and CDR2: SNHLY and FYNNEI. The CDR3 DNA reads TGTGCCAGCGGGTTGGACAGGGGTTTCTACGAGCAGTACTTC. Its translation is CASGLDRGFYEQYF.

The chain is built from TRBV29-1 and TRBJ2-3; 8 bases are a match to TRBD1. V shed 4 bases, J shed 3 bases, and the junction held 6 bases outside the gene matches. This CDR3 spans 14 amino acids. Per germline, CDR1 SQVTM and CDR2 ANQGSEA. For the CDR3, the DNA is TGCAGCGTTGCCCCAGGGGGCGGGACAGATACGCAGTATTTT. It encodes CSVAPGGGTDTQYF.

V usage is TRBV10-2 and J usage is TRBJ2-3, with 8 bases that match TRBD2. Germline lookup yields CDR1 WSHSY and CDR2 SAAADI. This CDR3 spans 14 amino acids. Trimming cost V 8 bases and J 3 bases; bases outside gene matches: 7. CDR3 DNA: TGCGCCAGCCTTAGCGGGAAGGAGACAGATACGCAGTATTTT. This encodes CASLSGKETDTQYF.